This T cell receptor (beta chain) is drawn from a study of blood T cell repertoires in COVID-19. With 5 bases clipped from V and 6 bases from J, the junction kept 13 bases outside the gene matches. Germline V lookup: CDR1 SGHKS, CDR2 YYEKEE (reference sequence). This CDR3 comprises 16 residues. Under the authors' procedure: It was from reference gene primer amplification that nucleated cell counts were estimated. The method was immunoSEQ multiplex PCR; TCRdb's version includes in-frame clones alone and lacks a portion of them. The V and J calls and the clone size are those of that table, but D and trimming were determined from the DNA. The sample yields roughly 240,000 clones, about 85% seen once.

The sample consisted of peripheral blood. This chain links TRBV5-5 with TRBJ2-1; TRBD2 matches 8 bases. This clonotype originated in a man younger than 35 with active or convalescent COVID-19. DNA for the CDR3: TGTGCCAGCAGTACTACGAGGGTAGCGGGGTTCAATGAGCAGTTCTTC. This codes for CASSTTRVAGFNEQFF.